These 32 T cell receptor beta chains share one sample of origin, sequenced in a study of T cell changes during pregnancy in multiple sclerosis (dated by TCRdb to between 2018 and 2020). Receptor amplification or capture employed the immunoSEQ multiplex PCR assay. Not all clones reach the TCRdb copy of this immuneACCESS table, which keeps in-frame sequences only. Checked studies attribute under half of the gap to unresolved V genes and leave the rest unexplained. The sample table holds 20,000 to 25,000 clones, of which around 93% were seen once. The ten largest clonotypes hold 0.6% to 0.85% of the sample. The specimen was CD4+ T cells from peripheral blood mononuclear cells, collected in the third trimester of pregnancy. The receptor set was obtained from a female donor with multiple sclerosis, enrolled in a pregnancy study.

The chain links TRBV21-1 to TRBJ1-3. TRBV21-1 is shown as a pseudogene. This CDR3 has 18 amino acids. The DNA of the CDR3 is TGTGCCAGCAGCAAAGTTTATGGAAGGGAGGTACCTGGAAACACCATATATTTT. As protein: CASSKVYGREVPGNTIYF.

The chain carries TRBV5-1 and TRBJ1-4, with 7 bases matching TRBD1. The CDR3 consists of 14 residues. Germline CDR1 reads SGHRS; CDR2 reads YFSETQ. V dropped 5 bases and J dropped 6; count of bases not matched to a gene: 7. The CDR3 nucleotides are TGCGCCAGCAGTTCTTACAGGGGAGATGAAAAACTGTTTTTT. This sequence encodes CASSSYRGDEKLFF.

This chain links TRBV27 with TRBJ2-2, with D tentatively TRBD1 (6 bases). Germline assignment: CDR1 MNHEY and CDR2 SMNVEV (reference sequence). Between the trimmed V and J ends, which lost 5 bases and 0 bases, there was a span of 13 bases. The CDR3 spans 16 residues. CDR3 amino acids: CASSKRQEANTGELFF. The CDR3 DNA sequence: TGTGCCAGCAGTAAGAGACAGGAAGCGAACACCGGGGAGCTGTTTTTT.

V gene TRBV19 combines with J gene TRBJ2-1; no clear D gene. Trimming cost V 4 bases and J 4 bases, with 8 bases left between them. CDR3 length: 13 residues. Germline V lookup: CDR1 LNHDA, CDR2 SQIVND (reference sequence). CDR3 in DNA: TGTGCCAGTAGTACCCAGTTATACAATGAGCAGTTCTTC. Protein product: CASSTQLYNEQFF.

The rearrangement uses TRBV6-6 and TRBJ1-4, with 9 bases that match TRBD1. V was pared by 5 bases and J by 4 bases, with 2 bases of the junction left unmatched. CDR1 is MNHNY and CDR2 is SVGAGI in the germline V gene (reference sequence). This CDR3 has 14 amino acids. CDR3 nucleotides: TGTGCCAGCAGTACAGGGGGCCTTAATGAAAAACTGTTTTTT. This encodes CASSTGGLNEKLFF.

The CDR3 here is CASSQVALDTDTQYF. As DNA, the CDR3 is TGCGCCAGCAGCCAAGTAGCACTAGACACAGATACGCAGTATTTT. The rearrangement links TRBV4-1 to TRBJ2-3; D might be TRBD2 (5 bases). This CDR3 spans 15 amino acids. The germline V gene has CDR1 MGHRA and CDR2 YSYEKL. V gave up 1 base and J gave up 2 bases, with 10 bases separating them.

The V gene is TRBV19, the J gene TRBJ1-1, with TRBD1 identical over 8 bases. V trimming: 6 bases; J trimming: 1 base; junction bases outside the gene matches: 10. Germline CDR1 reads LNHDA; CDR2 reads SQIVND (reference sequence). The CDR3 covers 16 residues. The CDR3 spells CASRKGTGLGNTEAFF. CDR3 bases: TGTGCCAGTAGAAAGGGGACAGGATTAGGGAACACTGAAGCTTTCTTT.

The V call is TRBV7-3, the J call TRBJ1-1, with D possibly TRBD1 on 6 matching bases. This CDR3 has 15 residues. V was pared by 1 base and J by 3 bases, with 12 bases between. The germline V gene has CDR1 SGHTA and CDR2 FQGTGA. The CDR3, as DNA: TGTGCCAGCAGCTTAAGTAGGGCAGGGGACACTGAAGCTTTCTTT. Amino acids: CASSLSRAGDTEAFF.

The count of this clone is one. The chain employs TRBV19 and TRBJ2-2; maybe TRBD1 (5 bases). This CDR3 is built from 13 residues. Per the germline V gene, CDR1 is LNHDA and CDR2 is SQIVND (reference sequence). V was clipped by 8 bases and J by 1 base, with 8 bases between them. This CDR3 reads CASQRGNTGELFF. The CDR3 DNA reads TGTGCCAGTCAAAGGGGGAACACCGGGGAGCTGTTTTTT.

J is TRBJ1-1 and V is TRBV2; D may be TRBD1 (5 bases). This CDR3 contains 12 residues. The germline V gene has CDR1 SNHLY and CDR2 FYNNEI. V was trimmed by 7 bases and J by 1 base, leaving 7 bases between them. CDR3 loop: CASTTENTEAFF. CDR3 nucleotide sequence: TGTGCCAGCACGACAGAGAACACTGAAGCTTTCTTT. Together with reference TRBV2 and TRBJ1-1, the CDR3 gives the full variable domain: EPEVTQTPSHQVTQMGQEVILRCVPISNHLYFYWYRQILGQKVEFLVSFYNNEISEKSEIFDDQFSVERPDGSNFTLKIRSTKLEDSAMYFCASTTENTEAFFGQGTRLTVV.

This chain uses TRBV10-3 with TRBJ2-1; 9 nucleotides line up with TRBD2. Germline trimming cut 8 bases from V and 8 bases from J; bases unmatched to any gene: 19. This CDR3 has 17 amino acids. Germline CDR1 is ENHRY and CDR2 is SYGVKD. CDR3 region: CAIAAGSGGGAGDEQFF. The CDR3 nucleotides read TGTGCCATCGCGGCGGGGAGTGGCGGGGGGGCCGGGGATGAGCAGTTCTTC.

The J gene is TRBJ1-2, the V gene TRBV5-1; 9 nucleotides agree with TRBD1. Germline CDR1 and CDR2: SGHRS and YFSETQ. The V gene end was trimmed by 3 bases and the J gene end by 8 bases; junction bases not matched to a gene: 5. This CDR3 spans 13 amino acids. CDR3: CASSSTGGDGYTF. The CDR3 region has the DNA TGCGCCAGCAGCTCGACAGGGGGAGACGGCTACACCTTC.

The rearrangement joins TRBV2 to TRBJ1-2, with 11 nucleotides matching TRBD1. The CDR3 is 14 amino acids. V was pared by 8 bases and J by 7 bases, with 9 bases of the junction left unmatched. The germline V gene has CDR1 SNHLY and CDR2 FYNNEI. The CDR3 sequence is CASWRDRGYSGYTF. The DNA for the CDR3 is TGTGCCAGCTGGAGGGACAGGGGGTACAGTGGCTACACCTTC.

The chain has TRBV7-2 and TRBJ2-1; D is possibly TRBD2 (7 bases). Trimming stripped 2 bases from V and 3 bases from J, with 17 bases between. The CDR3 sequence is 17 residues long. The germline CDR1 and CDR2 sequences are SGHTA and FQGNSA. The CDR3 here is CASSLRGAFSNYNEQFF. For the CDR3, the DNA is TGTGCCAGCAGCTTACGGGGGGCCTTTTCCAACTACAATGAGCAGTTCTTC.

V gene TRBV5-1 combines with J gene TRBJ2-4; maybe TRBD2 (5 bases). V lost 4 bases to trimming and J lost 6 bases, with 14 bases between them. Germline CDR1 SGHRS, CDR2 YFSETQ. This CDR3 is 14 amino acids long. CDR3 bases: TGCGCCAGCAGCCCCACGGCGGGCCCAAACATTCAGTACTTC. This translates into CASSPTAGPNIQYF.

This chain links TRBV6-1 with TRBJ1-6; no firm D call. This CDR3 has 19 residues. Germline CDR1 MNHNS, CDR2 SASEGT. The V end was cut by 0 bases, the J end by 8 bases, with 23 bases between. In DNA, the CDR3 is TGTGCCAGCAGTGAAGCAGTAGGTTCTCTTAGAGGAGGTGATTCACCCCTCCACTTT. Translated: CASSEAVGSLRGGDSPLHF.

The chain has TRBV9 and TRBJ1-2; tentatively, D is TRBD1 (5 bases). The CDR3 covers 15 residues. Germline V gene lookup returns CDR1 SGDLS and CDR2 YYNGEE. The ends were cut back, 0 bases at V and 7 bases at J, with 16 bases in the middle. The CDR3, as DNA: TGTGCCAGCAGCGTAGATGGGGCGGCCCGTGGTGGCTACACCTTC. Translated: CASSVDGAARGGYTF.

Only one count was recorded for this clone. J is TRBJ2-2 and V is TRBV7-3, with 9 bases lining up with TRBD2. Germline lookup yields CDR1 SGHTA and CDR2 FQGTGA. The ends lost 8 bases at V and 0 bases at J; junction bases unmatched: 4. The CDR3 length is 15 residues. CDR3 amino acids: CASGLAGSNTGELFF. The CDR3 DNA is TGTGCCAGCGGGCTAGCGGGGTCGAACACCGGGGAGCTGTTTTTT.

The gene calls are TRBV7-2 and TRBJ1-3; D uncertain. The CDR3 totals 14 residues. Germline V gene data show CDR1 as SGHTA and CDR2 as FQGNSA. The germline V and J ends were trimmed by 5 bases and 5 bases, with 13 bases remaining between them. CDR3 sequence (DNA): TGTGCCAGCAGCCCAGGTTTTCTGAGAAACACCATATATTTT. The encoded protein is CASSPGFLRNTIYF.

The chain recombines TRBV5-1 with TRBJ2-2, with TRBD2 identical over 9 bases. Germline lookup yields CDR1 SGHRS and CDR2 YFSETQ. V gave up 4 bases and J gave up 6 bases; unmatched junction bases: 7. The CDR3 extends over 15 amino acids. DNA of the CDR3: TGCGCCAGCAGCCCAGGGAGCGGGGGGCCCGGGGAGCTGTTTTTT. Translating gives CASSPGSGGPGELFF. Filled out from reference TRBV5-1 and TRBJ2-2, the complete variable domain reads KAGVTQTPRYLIKTRGQQVTLSCSPISGHRSVSWYQQTPGQGLQFLFEYFSETQRNKGNFPGRFSGRQFSNSRSEMNVSTLELGDSALYLCASSPGSGGPGELFFGEGSRLTVL.

This clone was seen once. The chain employs TRBV9 and TRBJ2-3; 8 bases are shared with TRBD1. CDR3 length equals 14 residues. Looked up from germline, CDR1 is SGDLS and CDR2 is YYNGEE. Unmatched junction bases numbered 6, after V lost 4 bases and J lost 5 bases. The CDR3 loop is CASSNDRGGDTQYF. CDR3 nucleotides: TGTGCCAGCAGCAATGACAGGGGAGGAGATACGCAGTATTTT. The whole variable domain, remainder taken from reference TRBV9 and TRBJ2-3, is DSGVTQTPKHLITATGQRVTLRCSPRSGDLSVYWYQQSLDQGLQFLIQYYNGEERAKGNILERFSAQQFPDLHSELNLSSLELGDSALYFCASSNDRGGDTQYFGPGTRLTVL.

This chain links TRBV7-2 with TRBJ2-5; D is uncertain. Trimming took off 4 bases at V and 3 bases at J, with 12 bases between the two ends. Germline V gives CDR1 SGHTA, CDR2 FQGNSA. The CDR3 totals 14 residues. The CDR3 reads CASSSRATEETQYF. Here the CDR3 DNA reads TGTGCCAGCAGCTCCCGCGCGACTGAAGAGACCCAGTACTTC.

V usage is TRBV7-9 and J usage is TRBJ1-1; D possibly corresponds to TRBD1 (6 bases). The CDR3 loop spans 15 amino acids. The germline V gene has CDR1 SEHNR and CDR2 FQNEAQ (reference sequence). V was trimmed by 5 bases and J by 1 base, leaving 14 bases between them. The CDR3 region has the DNA TGTGCCAGCAGCCTCACAGGGAGTCGGAACACTGAAGCTTTCTTT. It encodes CASSLTGSRNTEAFF.

This rearrangement joins TRBV15 to TRBJ1-6; 9 nucleotides align to TRBD1. The V gene end was trimmed by 0 bases and the J gene end by 10 bases; junction bases not matched to a gene: 7. Germline lookup yields CDR1 LNHNV and CDR2 YYDKDF (reference sequence). The CDR3 is 16 residues long. Here the CDR3 reads CATSRDLGTGYSPLHF. DNA for the CDR3: TGTGCCACCAGCAGAGATCTCGGGACAGGGTACTCACCCCTCCACTTT.

The chain carries TRBV6-5 and TRBJ2-1; D is ambiguous. Between the trimmed V and J ends, which lost 7 bases and 3 bases, there was a span of 4 bases. The CDR3 spans 11 residues. Per the germline V gene, CDR1 is MNHEY and CDR2 is SVGAGI. CDR3 nucleotides: TGTGCCAGCACCCACTACAATGAGCAGTTCTTC. Translation gives CASTHYNEQFF.

V and J are TRBV6-1 and TRBJ1-1, with 9 bases aligning to TRBD1. The V segment lost 3 bases and the J segment 4 bases; nucleotides outside the gene matches: 6. CDR3 size: 15 residues. Germline CDR1 and CDR2: MNHNS and SASEGT. Here the CDR3 DNA reads TGTGCCAGCAGTGAGATCGACAGGGGGGGCACTGAAGCTTTCTTT. Its translation is CASSEIDRGGTEAFF.

The sample holds one count of this clone. The chain couples TRBV9 to TRBJ2-1; TRBD2 agrees at 7 bases. Germline CDR1 reads SGDLS; CDR2 reads YYNGEE. The CDR3 is 15 residues long. Trimming removed 7 bases from V and 0 bases from J; junction bases left unmatched: 7. CDR3 in amino acids: CASSREGSSYNEQFF. The CDR3 region has the DNA TGTGCCAGCTCCAGGGAGGGGAGCTCCTACAATGAGCAGTTCTTC.

This clone was detected once. This chain joins TRBV6-5 and TRBJ2-7, with a possible D match to TRBD1 (5 bases). The CDR3 spans 14 residues. From germline, CDR1 is MNHEY and CDR2 SVGAGI. The V gene lost 4 bases and the J gene lost 1 base, with 11 bases spanning the gap. CDR3 sequence: CASSSQGGSYEQYF. The CDR3 DNA follows: TGTGCCAGCAGTTCCCAGGGTGGGTCCTACGAGCAGTACTTC.

The rearrangement uses TRBV7-2 and TRBJ2-5; D may be TRBD2 (5 bases). The germline V gene encodes CDR1 SGHTA and CDR2 FQGNSA. The CDR3 is made up of 14 amino acids. The germline V and J ends were trimmed by 5 bases and 2 bases, with 12 bases remaining between them. CDR3 bases: TGTGCCAGCAGCCTGGAGGTAGCGCAAGAGACCCAGTACTTC. The encoded protein is CASSLEVAQETQYF.

The chain has TRBV5-5 and TRBJ1-3, with a possible D match to TRBD1 (5 bases). This CDR3 is 15 amino acids long. V lost 0 bases, J lost 2 bases, and 9 bases lay in between. Germline loops: CDR1 SGHKS, CDR2 YYEKEE (reference sequence). CDR3 loop: CASSLDFRAGNTIYF. The CDR3 DNA reads TGTGCCAGCAGCTTGGATTTCAGGGCTGGAAACACCATATATTTT.

Written as DNA, the CDR3 is TGTGCCAGCAGCCCCCTTGGGACAGGGTTGGCAGATACGCAGTATTTT. It yields the protein CASSPLGTGLADTQYF. This sequence joins TRBV14 and TRBJ2-3, with 9 positions matching TRBD1. V shed 4 bases, J shed 4 bases, and the junction held 9 bases outside the gene matches. The CDR3 extends over 16 amino acids. Germline values: CDR1 SGHDN, CDR2 FVKESK.

This rearrangement joins TRBV11-2 to TRBJ1-3; D is unclear. The CDR3 runs 16 residues. The germline CDR1 and CDR2 sequences are SGHAT and FQNNGV. V was pared by 1 base and J by 1 base, with 11 bases between. CDR3 sequence (DNA): TGTGCCAGCAGCTTAGTCCAGGCGGGATCTGGAAACACCATATATTTT. The encoded protein is CASSLVQAGSGNTIYF.